These T cell receptor beta chains were read from a single sample in a study of spatial heterogeneity in lung cancer. TCRdb itself ran the 5' RACE reads through MiXCR, one entry per CDR3 protein. The sample contains 2,500 to 3,500 distinct CDR3 sequences, approximately 15% of which appear only once. The source was PBMCs, collected at surgery. These receptor sequences come from a female donor with early-stage non-small cell lung cancer. Both conserved end residues are part of each CDR3. The D gene is left open where the match is weak. Not all rows give a size; the values are once, few, many and, for expanded clones, a class.

size,J,D,V,length,CDR3,DNA
many,TRBJ2-1,TRBD2,TRBV18,12,CASSPGGYEQFF,TGTGCCAGCTCACCGGGGGGGTATGAGCAGTTCTTC
many,TRBJ2-5,TRBD1,TRBV6-5,15,CASSMDRGGIETQYF,TGTGCCAGCAGTATGGACAGGGGGGGTATAGAGACCCAGTACTTC
many,TRBJ2-7,.,TRBV10-3,12,CAISEVGNEQYF,TGTGCCATCAGTGAAGTGGGGAACGAGCAGTACTTC
large,TRBJ1-1,.,TRBV27,14,CASSLSQGSTEAFF,TGTGCCAGCAGTTTAAGCCAGGGAAGCACTGAAGCTTTCTTT
few,TRBJ1-1,.,TRBV7-2,15,CASSLATGSGTEAFF,TGTGCCAGCAGCTTAGCGACGGGATCTGGCACTGAAGCTTTCTTT
many,TRBJ1-4,TRBD1,TRBV18,17,CASSPLPQTGGDEKLFF,TGTGCCAGCTCACCTCTCCCACAGACAGGGGGCGATGAAAAACTGTTTTTT
many,TRBJ1-4,TRBD1,TRBV5-6,19,CASSGAHRGRTATNEKLFF,TGTGCCAGCAGCGGGGCCCACAGGGGGCGGACTGCAACTAATGAAAAACTGTTTTTT
many,TRBJ2-7,.,TRBV23-1,13,CASSQSRVYEQYF,TGCGCCAGCAGTCAATCACGGGTTTACGAGCAGTACTTC
many,TRBJ2-3,.,TRBV3-1,18,CASSQVPWTSRLADTQYF,TGTGCCAGCAGCCAAGTACCCTGGACCTCACGGTTGGCAGATACGCAGTATTTT
many,TRBJ1-1,.,TRBV28,10,CASRKVEAFF,TGTGCCAGCAGGAAGGTGGAAGCTTTCTTT
many,TRBJ2-3,TRBD2,TRBV11-3,15,CASSRLAGARDTQYF,TGTGCCAGCAGCCGACTAGCGGGAGCACGGGATACGCAGTATTTT
many,TRBJ2-7,.,TRBV13,15,CASSSAPGVSYEQYF,TGTGCCAGCAGCTCCGCCCCGGGGGTCTCCTACGAGCAGTACTTC
few,TRBJ2-3,.,TRBV5-4,12,CASSQGGDTQYF,TGTGCCAGCAGCCAGGGGGGGGATACGCAGTATTTT
many,TRBJ2-5,.,TRBV6-1,15,CASSEAFGHGETQYF,TGTGCCAGCAGTGAAGCGTTTGGACATGGGGAGACCCAGTACTTC
many,TRBJ1-2,.,TRBV20-1,12,CSAPDRFYGYTF,TGCAGTGCGCCAGACAGATTCTATGGCTACACCTTC
many,TRBJ2-5,TRBD2,TRBV14,13,CASSQAAGGTQYF,TGTGCCAGCAGCCAAGCAGCGGGAGGGACCCAGTACTTC
many,TRBJ2-5,TRBD2,TRBV5-5,14,CASSSAGVQETQYF,TGTGCCAGCAGCTCAGCGGGAGTCCAGGAGACCCAGTACTTC
many,TRBJ1-5,TRBD1,TRBV28,11,CATDRAQPQHF,TGTGCAACCGACAGGGCCCAGCCCCAGCATTTT
medium-sized,TRBJ2-3,.,TRBV7-3,13,CASSLIGTDTQYF,TGTGCCAGCAGCTTAATAGGCACAGATACGCAGTATTTT
.,TRBJ2-7,.,TRBV5-6,15,CASSPYEGLFYEQYF,TGTGCCAGCAGCCCGTACGAAGGCCTATTCTACGAGCAGTACTTC
many,TRBJ2-1,TRBD1,TRBV18,15,CASSRGQGAYNEQFF,TGTGCCAGCTCACGAGGACAGGGGGCCTACAATGAGCAGTTCTTC
many,TRBJ1-1,.,TRBV27,11,CASAGNTEAFF,TGTGCCAGTGCAGGGAACACTGAAGCTTTCTTT
many,TRBJ2-1,.,TRBV19,13,CASSINPGNEQFF,TGTGCCAGTAGTATTAATCCGGGGAATGAGCAGTTCTTC
.,TRBJ2-5,.,TRBV6-1,16,CASSGATLGDRETQYF,TGTGCCAGCAGTGGAGCCACTCTGGGGGACCGAGAGACCCAGTACTTC
many,TRBJ2-7,.,TRBV6-6,14,CASSYVSQDGEQYF,TGTGCCAGCAGTTACGTTTCCCAGGACGGCGAGCAGTACTTC